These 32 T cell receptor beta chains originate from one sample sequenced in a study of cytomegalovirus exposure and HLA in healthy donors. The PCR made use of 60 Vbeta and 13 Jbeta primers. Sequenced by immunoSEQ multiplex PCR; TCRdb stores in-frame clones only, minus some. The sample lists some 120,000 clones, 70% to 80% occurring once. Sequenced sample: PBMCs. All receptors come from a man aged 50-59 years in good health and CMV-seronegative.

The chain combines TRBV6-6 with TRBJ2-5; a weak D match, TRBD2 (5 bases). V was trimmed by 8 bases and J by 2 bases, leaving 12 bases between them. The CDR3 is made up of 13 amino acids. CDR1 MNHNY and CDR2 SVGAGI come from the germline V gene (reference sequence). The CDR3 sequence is CASRPREQETQYF. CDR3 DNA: TGTGCCAGCCGACCCCGGGAACAAGAGACCCAGTACTTC.

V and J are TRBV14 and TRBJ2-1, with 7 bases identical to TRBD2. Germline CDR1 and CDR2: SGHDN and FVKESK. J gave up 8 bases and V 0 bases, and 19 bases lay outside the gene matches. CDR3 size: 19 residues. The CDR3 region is CASSQDPFLGTKLGDEQFF. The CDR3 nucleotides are TGTGCCAGCAGCCAAGATCCCTTTTTAGGGACTAAATTGGGGGATGAGCAGTTCTTC.

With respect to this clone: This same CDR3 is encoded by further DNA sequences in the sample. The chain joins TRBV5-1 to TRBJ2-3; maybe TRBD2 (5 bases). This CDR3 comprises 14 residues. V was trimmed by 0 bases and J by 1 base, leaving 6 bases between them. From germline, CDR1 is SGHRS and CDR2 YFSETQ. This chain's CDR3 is CASSLEEGTDTQYF. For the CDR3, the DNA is TGCGCCAGCAGCTTGGAGGAGGGCACAGATACGCAGTATTTT.

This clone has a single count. The CDR3 sequence is CASSPGGTSQETQYF. The CDR3 nucleotides read TGCGCCAGCAGCCCGGGAGGGACTAGCCAAGAGACCCAGTACTTC. The chain has TRBV5-1 and TRBJ2-5; 8 bases align to TRBD2. The CDR3 is 15 amino acids. CDR1 and CDR2 (germline): SGHRS, YFSETQ. Germline trimming cut 4 bases from V and 1 base from J; bases unmatched to any gene: 6.

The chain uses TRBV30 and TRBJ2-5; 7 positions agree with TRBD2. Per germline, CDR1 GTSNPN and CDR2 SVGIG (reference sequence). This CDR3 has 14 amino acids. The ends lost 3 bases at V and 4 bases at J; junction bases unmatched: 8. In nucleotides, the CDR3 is TGTGCCTGGAGGGAAAACACGGGGGGAGAGACCCAGTACTTC. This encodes CAWRENTGGETQYF.

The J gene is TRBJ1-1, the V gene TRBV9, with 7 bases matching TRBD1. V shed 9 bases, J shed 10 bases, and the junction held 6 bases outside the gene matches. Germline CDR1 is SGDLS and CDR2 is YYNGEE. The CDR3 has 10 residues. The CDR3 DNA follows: TGTGCCACCGGACAGGCGAGAGCTTTCTTT. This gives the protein CATGQARAFF.

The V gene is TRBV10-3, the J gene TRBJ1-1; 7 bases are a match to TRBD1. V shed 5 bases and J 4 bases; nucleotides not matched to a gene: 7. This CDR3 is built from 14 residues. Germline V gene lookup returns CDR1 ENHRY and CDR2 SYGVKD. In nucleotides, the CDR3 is TGTGCCATCAGTAGCCGACAGGGACCCACTGAAGCTTTCTTT. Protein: CAISSRQGPTEAFF.

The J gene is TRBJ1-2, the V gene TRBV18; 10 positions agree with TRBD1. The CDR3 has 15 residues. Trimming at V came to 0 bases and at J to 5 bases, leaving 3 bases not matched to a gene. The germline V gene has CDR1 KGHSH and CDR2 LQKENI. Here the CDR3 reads CASSPPGQGIYGYTF. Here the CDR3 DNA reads TGTGCCAGCTCACCACCGGGACAGGGGATATATGGCTACACCTTC.

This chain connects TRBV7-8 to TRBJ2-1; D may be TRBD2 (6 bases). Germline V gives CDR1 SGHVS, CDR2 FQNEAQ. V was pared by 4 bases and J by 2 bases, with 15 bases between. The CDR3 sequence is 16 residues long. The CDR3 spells CASSSWGDSPYNEQFF. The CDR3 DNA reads TGTGCCAGCAGCTCCTGGGGGGACTCCCCCTACAATGAGCAGTTCTTC. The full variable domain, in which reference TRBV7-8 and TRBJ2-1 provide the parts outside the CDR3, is GAGVSQSPRYKVAKRGQDVALRCDPISGHVSLFWYQQALGQGPEFLTYFQNEAQLDKSGLPSDRFFAERPEGSVSTLKIQRTQQEDSAVYLCASSSWGDSPYNEQFFGPGTRLTVL.

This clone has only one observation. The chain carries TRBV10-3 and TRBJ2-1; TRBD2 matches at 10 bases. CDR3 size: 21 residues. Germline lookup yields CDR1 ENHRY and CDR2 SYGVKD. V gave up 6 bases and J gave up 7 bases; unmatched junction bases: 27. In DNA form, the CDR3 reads TGTGCCATCAGAGAGGCTATGAGCTGGAGCGGGAGGGCCTTTATGGTGAATGAGCAGTTCTTC. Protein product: CAIREAMSWSGRAFMVNEQFF.

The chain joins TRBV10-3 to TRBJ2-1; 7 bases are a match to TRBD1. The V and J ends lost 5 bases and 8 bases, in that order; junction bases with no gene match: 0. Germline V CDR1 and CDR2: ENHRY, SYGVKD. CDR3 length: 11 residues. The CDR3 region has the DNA TGTGCCATCAGTACAGGGGATGAGCAGTTCTTC. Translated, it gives CAISTGDEQFF.

The CDR3 sequence is CASSLGTGPRVSYEQYF. Written as DNA, the CDR3 is TGTGCCAGCAGCTTGGGGACAGGGCCGCGCGTATCCTACGAGCAGTACTTC. The rearrangement links TRBV5-4 to TRBJ2-7, with 8 nucleotides matching TRBD1. CDR3 length equals 17 residues. Looked up from germline, CDR1 is SGHNT and CDR2 is YYREEE (reference sequence). V shed 0 bases, J shed 1 base, and the junction held 9 bases outside the gene matches.

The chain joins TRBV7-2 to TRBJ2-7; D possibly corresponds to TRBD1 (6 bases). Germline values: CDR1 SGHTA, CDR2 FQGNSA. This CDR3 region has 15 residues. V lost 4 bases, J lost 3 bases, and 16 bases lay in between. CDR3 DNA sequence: TGTGCCAGCAGCTCACAGGGAGTCAGCATCTACGAGCAGTACTTC. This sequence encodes CASSSQGVSIYEQYF.

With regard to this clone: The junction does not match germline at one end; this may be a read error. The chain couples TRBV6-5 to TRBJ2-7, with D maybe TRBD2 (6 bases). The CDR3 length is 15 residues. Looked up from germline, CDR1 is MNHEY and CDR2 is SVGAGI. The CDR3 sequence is CASSRQGTGSSEQYF. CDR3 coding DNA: TGTGCCAGCAGTCGTCAAGGGACTGGCTCCTCCGAGCAGTACTTC.

As DNA, the CDR3 is TGTGCCAGCAGCCAAGAGGACTTTCGGGAGTTCGGGCAGTACTTC. Residues: CASSQEDFREFGQYF. V and J are TRBV6-1 and TRBJ2-7; maybe TRBD2 (6 bases). This CDR3 contains 15 residues. With 6 bases removed from V and 9 bases from J, the gap between germline ends came to 24 bases. Germline V gene lookup returns CDR1 MNHNS and CDR2 SASEGT.

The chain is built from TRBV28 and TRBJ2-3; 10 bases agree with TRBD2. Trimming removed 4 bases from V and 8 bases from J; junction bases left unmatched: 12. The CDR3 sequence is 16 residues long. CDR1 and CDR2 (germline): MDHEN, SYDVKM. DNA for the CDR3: TGTGCCAGCAGTTCTCCCGGGACTAGCGCCCAGGGTACGCAGTATTTT. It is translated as CASSSPGTSAQGTQYF.

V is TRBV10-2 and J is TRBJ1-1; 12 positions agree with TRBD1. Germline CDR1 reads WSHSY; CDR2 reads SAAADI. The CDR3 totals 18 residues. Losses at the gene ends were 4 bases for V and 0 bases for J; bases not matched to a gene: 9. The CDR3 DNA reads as TGCGCCAGCAGTGGGGCGGGACAGGGGGCAATTGTGAACACTGAAGCTTTCTTT. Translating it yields CASSGAGQGAIVNTEAFF.

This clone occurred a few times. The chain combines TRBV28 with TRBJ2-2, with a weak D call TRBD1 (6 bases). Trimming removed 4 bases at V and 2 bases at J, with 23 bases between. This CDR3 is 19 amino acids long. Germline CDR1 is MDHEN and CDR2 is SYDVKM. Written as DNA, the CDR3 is TGTGCCAGCAGTTCTACTCCGGGACACTGGAAGATTAACACCGGGGAGCTGTTTTTT. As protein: CASSSTPGHWKINTGELFF.

CDR3 sequence reads: CASSEAGISGNTIYF. CDR3 nucleotides: TGTGCCAGCAGTGAAGCCGGGATTTCTGGAAACACCATATATTTT. The genes are TRBV2 and TRBJ1-3; D gene uncertain. The CDR3 spans 15 residues. Trimming removed 0 bases at V and 1 base at J, with 7 bases between. Germline CDR1 and CDR2: SNHLY and FYNNEI. The whole variable domain, filled in from reference TRBV2 and TRBJ1-3, reads EPEVTQTPSHQVTQMGQEVILRCVPISNHLYFYWYRQILGQKVEFLVSFYNNEISEKSEIFDDQFSVERPDGSNFTLKIRSTKLEDSAMYFCASSEAGISGNTIYFGEGSWLTVV.

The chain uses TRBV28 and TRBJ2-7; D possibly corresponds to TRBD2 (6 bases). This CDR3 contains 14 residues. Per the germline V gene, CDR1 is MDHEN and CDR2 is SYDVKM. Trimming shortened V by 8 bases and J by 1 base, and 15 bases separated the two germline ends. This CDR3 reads CASAPGGLSYEQYF. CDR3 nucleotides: TGTGCCAGCGCCCCTGGGGGGTTATCCTACGAGCAGTACTTC.

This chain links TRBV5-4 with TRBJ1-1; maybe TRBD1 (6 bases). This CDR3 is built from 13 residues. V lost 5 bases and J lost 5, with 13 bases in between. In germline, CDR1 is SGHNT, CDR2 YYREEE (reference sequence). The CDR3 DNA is TGTGCCAGCAGGGGGGCTATGGGGACTGAAGCTTTCTTT. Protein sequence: CASRGAMGTEAFF.

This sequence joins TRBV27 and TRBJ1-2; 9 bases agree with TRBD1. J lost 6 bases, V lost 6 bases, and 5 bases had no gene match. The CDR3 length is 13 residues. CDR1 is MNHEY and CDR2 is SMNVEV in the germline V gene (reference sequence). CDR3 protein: CASRPTGGDGYTF. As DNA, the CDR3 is TGTGCCAGCAGACCCACAGGGGGCGATGGCTACACCTTC.

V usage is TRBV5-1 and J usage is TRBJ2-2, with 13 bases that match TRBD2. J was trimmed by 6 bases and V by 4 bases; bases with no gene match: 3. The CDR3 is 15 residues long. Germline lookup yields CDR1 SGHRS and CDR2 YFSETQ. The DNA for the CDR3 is TGCGCCAGCAGCCAGGGACTAGCGGGATCCGGGGAGCTGTTTTTT. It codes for CASSQGLAGSGELFF.

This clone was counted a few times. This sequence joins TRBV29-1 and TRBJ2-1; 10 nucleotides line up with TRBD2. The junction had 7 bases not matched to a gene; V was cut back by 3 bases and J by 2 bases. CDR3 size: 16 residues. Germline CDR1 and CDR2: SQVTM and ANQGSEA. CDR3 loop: CSVDEREGLAYNEQFF. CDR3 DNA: TGCAGCGTTGATGAGCGGGAGGGCCTCGCCTACAATGAGCAGTTCTTC.

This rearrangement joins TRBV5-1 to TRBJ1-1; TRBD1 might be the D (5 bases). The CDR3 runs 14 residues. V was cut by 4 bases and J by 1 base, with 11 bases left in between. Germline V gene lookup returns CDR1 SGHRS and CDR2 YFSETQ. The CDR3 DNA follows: TGCGCCAGCAGCGGTACAGGACAGAACACTGAAGCTTTCTTT. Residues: CASSGTGQNTEAFF.

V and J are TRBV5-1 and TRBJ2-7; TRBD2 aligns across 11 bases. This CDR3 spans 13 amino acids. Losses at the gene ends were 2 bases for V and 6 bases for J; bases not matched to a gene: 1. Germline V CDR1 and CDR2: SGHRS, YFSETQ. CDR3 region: CASSFTSGGEQYF. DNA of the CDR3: TGCGCCAGCAGCTTTACTAGCGGGGGCGAGCAGTACTTC.

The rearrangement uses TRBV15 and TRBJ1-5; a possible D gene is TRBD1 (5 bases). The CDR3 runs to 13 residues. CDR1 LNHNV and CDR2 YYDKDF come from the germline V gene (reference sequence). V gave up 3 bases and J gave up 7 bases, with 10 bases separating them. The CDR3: CATSSGRAQPQHF. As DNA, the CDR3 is TGTGCCACCAGCAGCGGCAGGGCCCAGCCCCAGCATTTT.

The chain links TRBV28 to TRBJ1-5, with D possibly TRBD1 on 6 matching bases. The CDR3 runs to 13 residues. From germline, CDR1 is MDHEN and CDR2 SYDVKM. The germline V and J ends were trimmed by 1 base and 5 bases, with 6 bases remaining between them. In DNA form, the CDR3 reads TGTGCCAGCAGTTTATACAGGGATCAGCCCCAGCATTTT. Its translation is CASSLYRDQPQHF. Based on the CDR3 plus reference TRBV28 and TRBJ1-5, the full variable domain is DVKVTQSSRYLVKRTGEKVFLECVQDMDHENMFWYRQDPGLGLRLIYFSYDVKMKEKGDIPEGYSVSREKKERFSLILESASTNQTSMYLCASSLYRDQPQHFGDGTRLSIL.

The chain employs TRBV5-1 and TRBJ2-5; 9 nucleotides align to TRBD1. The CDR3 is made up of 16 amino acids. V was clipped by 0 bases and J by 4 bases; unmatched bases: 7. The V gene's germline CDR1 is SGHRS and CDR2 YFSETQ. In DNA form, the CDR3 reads TGCGCCAGCAGCTTGGTCCCCGGGACAGGGAGAGAGACCCAGTACTTC. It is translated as CASSLVPGTGRETQYF. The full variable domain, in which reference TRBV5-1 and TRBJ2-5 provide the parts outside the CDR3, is KAGVTQTPRYLIKTRGQQVTLSCSPISGHRSVSWYQQTPGQGLQFLFEYFSETQRNKGNFPGRFSGRQFSNSRSEMNVSTLELGDSALYLCASSLVPGTGRETQYFGPGTRLLVL.

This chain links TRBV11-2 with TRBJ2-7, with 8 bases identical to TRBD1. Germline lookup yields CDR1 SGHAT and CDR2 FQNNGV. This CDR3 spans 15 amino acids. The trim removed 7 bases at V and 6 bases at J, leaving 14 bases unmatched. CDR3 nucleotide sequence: TGTGCCAGCACCCGGACAGGGCAGTTTAGTGGCGAGCAGTACTTC. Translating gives CASTRTGQFSGEQYF.

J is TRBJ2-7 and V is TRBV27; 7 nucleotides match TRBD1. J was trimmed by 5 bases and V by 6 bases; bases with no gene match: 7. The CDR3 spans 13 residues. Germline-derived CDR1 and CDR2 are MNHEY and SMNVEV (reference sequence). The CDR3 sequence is CASSQGVANEQYF. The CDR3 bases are TGTGCCAGCAGCCAGGGGGTGGCCAACGAGCAGTACTTC.

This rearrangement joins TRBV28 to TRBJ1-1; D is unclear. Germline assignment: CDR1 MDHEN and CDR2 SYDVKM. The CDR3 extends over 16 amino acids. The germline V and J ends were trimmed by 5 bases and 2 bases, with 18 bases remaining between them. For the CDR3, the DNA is TGTGCCAGCAGTGGAGAGGATCAGCCGATAAACACTGAAGCTTTCTTT. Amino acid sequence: CASSGEDQPINTEAFF.